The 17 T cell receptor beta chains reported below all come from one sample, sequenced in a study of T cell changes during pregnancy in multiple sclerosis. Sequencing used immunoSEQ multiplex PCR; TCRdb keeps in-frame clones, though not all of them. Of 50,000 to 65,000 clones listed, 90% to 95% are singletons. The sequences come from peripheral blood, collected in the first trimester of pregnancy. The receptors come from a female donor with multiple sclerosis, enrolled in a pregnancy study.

This CDR3 is CASSVVGANYGYTF. The DNA of the CDR3 is TGTGCCAGCAGCGTAGTTGGAGCTAACTATGGCTACACCTTC. The rearrangement links TRBV9 to TRBJ1-2; D gene unclear. The CDR3 loop spans 14 amino acids. Germline loops: CDR1 SGDLS, CDR2 YYNGEE. The V and J ends lost 0 bases and 0 bases respectively, with 6 bases between them.

The CDR3 sequence is CASSLYRVGETQYF. The CDR3 DNA reads as TGTGCCAGCAGCCTCTACAGGGTTGGAGAGACCCAGTACTTC. This chain links TRBV7-2 with TRBJ2-5; possible D gene TRBD1, 6 bases. The ends were cut back, 5 bases at V and 4 bases at J, with 14 bases in the middle. The germline V gene has CDR1 SGHTA and CDR2 FQGNSA. CDR3 size: 14 residues.

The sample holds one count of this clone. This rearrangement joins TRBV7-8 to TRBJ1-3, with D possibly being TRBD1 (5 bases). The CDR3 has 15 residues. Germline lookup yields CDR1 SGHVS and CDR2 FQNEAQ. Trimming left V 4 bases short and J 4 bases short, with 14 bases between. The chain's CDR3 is CASSSSGGSGNTIYF. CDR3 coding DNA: TGTGCCAGCAGCTCCTCGGGGGGGTCAGGAAACACCATATATTTT.

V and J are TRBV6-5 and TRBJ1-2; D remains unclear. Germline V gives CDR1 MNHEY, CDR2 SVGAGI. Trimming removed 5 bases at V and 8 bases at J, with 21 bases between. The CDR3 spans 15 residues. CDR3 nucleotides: TGTGCCAGCAGTAGGCCCTTGAGGGCGGGGAACGGCTACACCTTC. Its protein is CASSRPLRAGNGYTF.

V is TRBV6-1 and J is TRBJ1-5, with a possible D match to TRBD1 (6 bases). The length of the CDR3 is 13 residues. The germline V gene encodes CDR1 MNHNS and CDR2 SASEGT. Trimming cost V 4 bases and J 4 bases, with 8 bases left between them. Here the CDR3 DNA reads TGTGCCAGCAGTGGGACAGCTAATCAGCCCCAGCATTTT. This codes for CASSGTANQPQHF.

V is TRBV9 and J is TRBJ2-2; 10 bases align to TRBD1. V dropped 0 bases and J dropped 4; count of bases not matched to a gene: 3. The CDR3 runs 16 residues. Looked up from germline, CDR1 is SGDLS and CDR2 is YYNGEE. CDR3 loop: CASSVVTGGGTGELFF. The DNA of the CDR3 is TGTGCCAGCAGCGTAGTGACAGGGGGCGGCACCGGGGAGCTGTTTTTT.

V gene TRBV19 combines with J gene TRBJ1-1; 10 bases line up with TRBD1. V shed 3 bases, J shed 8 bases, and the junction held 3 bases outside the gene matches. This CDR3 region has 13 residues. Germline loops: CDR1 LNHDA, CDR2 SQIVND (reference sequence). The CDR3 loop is CASSMGQGYEAFF. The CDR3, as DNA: TGTGCCAGTAGTATGGGACAGGGGTACGAAGCTTTCTTT.

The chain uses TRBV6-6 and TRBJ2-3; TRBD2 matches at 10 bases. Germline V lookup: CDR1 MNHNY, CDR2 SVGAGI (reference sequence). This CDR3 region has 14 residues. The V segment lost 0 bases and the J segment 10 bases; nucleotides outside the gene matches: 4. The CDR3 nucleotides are TGTGCCAGCAGTTACTCGGAAGCGGGGGGGGCGCAGTATTTT. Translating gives CASSYSEAGGAQYF.

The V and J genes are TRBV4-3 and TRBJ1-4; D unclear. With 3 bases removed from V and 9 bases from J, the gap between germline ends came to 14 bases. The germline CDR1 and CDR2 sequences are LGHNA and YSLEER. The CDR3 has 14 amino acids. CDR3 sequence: CASSQGQAIKKLFF. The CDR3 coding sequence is TGCGCCAGCAGCCAGGGCCAGGCCATAAAAAAACTGTTTTTT.

As DNA, the CDR3 is TGTGCCATCAGTCTAGGTCCTAACACTGAAGCTTTCTTT. Its translation: CAISLGPNTEAFF. The chain carries TRBV10-3 and TRBJ1-1; D gene unclear. This CDR3 comprises 13 residues. Germline V gene data show CDR1 as ENHRY and CDR2 as SYGVKD. The ends were cut back, 5 bases at V and 2 bases at J, with 9 bases in the middle.

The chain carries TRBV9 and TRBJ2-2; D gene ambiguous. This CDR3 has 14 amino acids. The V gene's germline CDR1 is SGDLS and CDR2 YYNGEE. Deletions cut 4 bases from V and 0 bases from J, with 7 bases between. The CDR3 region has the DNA TGTGCCAGCAGCTTCCGGTCGAACACCGGGGAGCTGTTTTTT. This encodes CASSFRSNTGELFF. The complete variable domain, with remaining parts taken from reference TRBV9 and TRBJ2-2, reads DSGVTQTPKHLITATGQRVTLRCSPRSGDLSVYWYQQSLDQGLQFLIQYYNGEERAKGNILERFSAQQFPDLHSELNLSSLELGDSALYFCASSFRSNTGELFFGEGSRLTVL.

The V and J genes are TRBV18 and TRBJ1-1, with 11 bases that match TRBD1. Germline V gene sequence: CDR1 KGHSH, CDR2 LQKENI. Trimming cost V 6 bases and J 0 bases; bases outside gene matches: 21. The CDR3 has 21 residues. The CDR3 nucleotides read TGTGCCAGCTCTACCCCCCGGGACAGGGGGGTTTTCTGGAATATGAACACTGAAGCTTTCTTT. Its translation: CASSTPRDRGVFWNMNTEAFF.

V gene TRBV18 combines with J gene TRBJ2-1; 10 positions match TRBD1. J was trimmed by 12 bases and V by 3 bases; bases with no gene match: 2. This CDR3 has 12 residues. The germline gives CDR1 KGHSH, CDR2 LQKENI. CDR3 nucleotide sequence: TGTGCCAGCTCACCCGACAGGGGGCGGCAGTTCTTC. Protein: CASSPDRGRQFF.

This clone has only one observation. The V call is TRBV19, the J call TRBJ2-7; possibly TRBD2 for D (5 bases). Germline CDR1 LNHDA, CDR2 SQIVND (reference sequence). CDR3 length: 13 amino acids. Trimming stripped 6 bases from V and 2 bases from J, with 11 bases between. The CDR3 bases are TGTGCCAGTAGGGAGGACCCGACCTACGAGCAGTACTTC. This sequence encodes CASREDPTYEQYF.

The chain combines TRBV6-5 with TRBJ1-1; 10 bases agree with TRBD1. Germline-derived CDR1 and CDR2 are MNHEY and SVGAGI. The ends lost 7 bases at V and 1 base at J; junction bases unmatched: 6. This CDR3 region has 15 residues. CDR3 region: CASNRDRGANTEAFF. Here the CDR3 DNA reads TGTGCCAGCAACCGGGACAGGGGCGCGAACACTGAAGCTTTCTTT.

The CDR3 coding sequence is TGTGCCAGCGGGGACAGGGGCAACACTGAAGCTTTCTTT. Amino acids: CASGDRGNTEAFF. The chain couples TRBV7-9 to TRBJ1-1, with 10 nucleotides matching TRBD1. The junction had 2 bases not matched to a gene; V was cut back by 8 bases and J by 2 bases. The length of the CDR3 is 13 residues. Germline CDR1 and CDR2: SEHNR and FQNEAQ (reference sequence). The whole variable domain, remainder taken from reference TRBV7-9 and TRBJ1-1, is DTGVSQNPRHKITKRGQNVTFRCDPISEHNRLYWYRQTLGQGPEFLTYFQNEAQLEKSRLLSDRFSAERPKGSFSTLEIQRTEQGDSAMYLCASGDRGNTEAFFGQGTRLTVV.

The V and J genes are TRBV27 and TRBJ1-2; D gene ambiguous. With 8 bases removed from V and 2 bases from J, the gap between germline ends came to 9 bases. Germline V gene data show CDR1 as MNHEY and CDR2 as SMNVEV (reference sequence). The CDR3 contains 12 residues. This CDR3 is CASRGWNYGYTF. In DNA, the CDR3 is TGTGCCAGCCGGGGATGGAACTATGGCTACACCTTC.